What follows are 9 T cell receptor beta chains derived from one specimen sequenced in a study of shared T cell receptors in the human thymus. The assay was immunoSEQ multiplex PCR, and TCRdb's table has in-frame clones only and misses some. The table includes approximately 660,000 clones, more than 75% detected once. This sample also appeared in a second study, on human thymus T cells.

Sequencing input: thymocytes. The receptors stem from a boy under two years old with a congenital heart defect.

V gene TRBV29-1 combines with J gene TRBJ2-1; TRBD2 aligns across 8 bases. This CDR3 has 14 amino acids. The germline CDR1 and CDR2 sequences are SQVTM and ANQGSEA. J was trimmed by 5 bases and V by 5 bases; bases with no gene match: 8. The CDR3 is CSVPGGGPHNEQFF. The CDR3 nucleotides read TGCAGCGTTCCCGGGGGGGGCCCGCACAATGAGCAGTTCTTC.

The V and J genes are TRBV15 and TRBJ2-2; 7 nucleotides agree with TRBD1. Germline V gives CDR1 LNHNV, CDR2 YYDKDF (reference sequence). V gave up 1 base and J gave up 4 bases; unmatched junction bases: 9. This CDR3 is built from 17 residues. The CDR3 loop reads CATSRGREDRFTGELFF. The CDR3, as DNA: TGTGCCACCAGCAGAGGTAGAGAGGACAGGTTCACCGGGGAGCTGTTTTTT.

The chain recombines TRBV2 with TRBJ2-5, with D perhaps matching TRBD2 (6 bases). Per germline, CDR1 SNHLY and CDR2 FYNNEI. The CDR3 has 13 amino acids. V lost 0 bases and J lost 7, with 9 bases in between. The CDR3 sequence: CASSEAAGSTQYF. The CDR3 DNA reads as TGTGCCAGCAGTGAAGCGGCGGGGTCGACCCAGTACTTC. Variable domain in full (rest from reference TRBV2 and TRBJ2-5): EPEVTQTPSHQVTQMGQEVILRCVPISNHLYFYWYRQILGQKVEFLVSFYNNEISEKSEIFDDQFSVERPDGSNFTLKIRSTKLEDSAMYFCASSEAAGSTQYFGPGTRLLVL.

The gene calls are TRBV14 and TRBJ2-7, with 7 bases fitting TRBD1. Germline V lookup: CDR1 SGHDN, CDR2 FVKESK. The CDR3 runs to 22 residues. Losses at the gene ends were 0 bases for V and 0 bases for J; bases not matched to a gene: 23. The CDR3 reads CASSQEGKRQGPPLSHSYEQYF. The DNA of the CDR3 is TGTGCCAGCAGCCAAGAGGGAAAGCGACAGGGCCCACCCCTTTCCCACTCCTACGAGCAGTACTTC.

The chain joins TRBV7-8 to TRBJ2-2; 8 bases map to TRBD1. The CDR3 is made up of 12 amino acids. V lost 11 bases, J lost 1 base, and 0 bases stayed unmatched. Germline CDR1 SGHVS, CDR2 FQNEAQ. CDR3 in DNA: TGTGCCGACAGGGGGAACACCGGGGAGCTGTTTTTT. It codes for CADRGNTGELFF.

This clone is a singleton in its sample. V is TRBV5-1 and J is TRBJ2-3; 13 positions match TRBD2. CDR3 size: 18 residues. V lost 3 bases to trimming and J lost 4 bases; unmatched junction nucleotides: 11. Germline V gives CDR1 SGHRS, CDR2 YFSETQ. For the CDR3, the DNA is TGCGCCAGCAGCTCGGGACTAGCGGGGACTCTCACTCCAGATACGCAGTATTTT. It encodes CASSSGLAGTLTPDTQYF.

The chain is built from TRBV7-6 and TRBJ2-1, with 7 bases lining up with TRBD2. The CDR3 spans 20 residues. From germline, CDR1 is SGHVS and CDR2 FNYEAQ. V was pared by 8 bases and J by 6 bases, with 28 bases of the junction left unmatched. The CDR3 DNA reads TGTGCCAGCGGGCCCCCCCGGCGCGGGAGTCCCCTGGGTGTCCCCAATGAGCAGTTCTTC. Encoded protein: CASGPPRRGSPLGVPNEQFF. Supplemented by reference TRBV7-6 and TRBJ2-1, the full variable domain reads GAGVSQSPRYKVTKRGQDVALRCDPISGHVSLYWYRQALGQGPEFLTYFNYEAQQDKSGLPNDRFSAERPEGSISTLTIQRTEQRDSAMYRCASGPPRRGSPLGVPNEQFFGPGTRLTVL.

V usage is TRBV4-3 and J usage is TRBJ2-5; 8 bases align to TRBD2. J was trimmed by 4 bases and V by 1 base; bases with no gene match: 11. The CDR3 spans 17 residues. Per the germline V gene, CDR1 is LGHNA and CDR2 is YSLEER. DNA for the CDR3: TGCGCCAGCAGCCAAGGCCCTCGGCGGGAGGTAGGAGAGACCCAGTACTTC. Residues: CASSQGPRREVGETQYF.

The chain joins TRBV7-2 to TRBJ2-2; possibly TRBD1 for D (5 bases). V was pared by 2 bases and J by 6 bases, with 16 bases between. Germline-derived CDR1 and CDR2 are SGHTA and FQGNSA. CDR3 length equals 16 residues. The CDR3 sequence is CASSLIRDDRAGELFF. The CDR3 coding sequence is TGTGCCAGCAGCTTAATCAGGGATGATAGGGCCGGGGAGCTGTTTTTT.